This T cell receptor beta chain was documented in a study of cytomegalovirus exposure and HLA in healthy donors. On this clone itself: The target antigen is unknown.

Study findings and constraints: A subsequent analysis found that TCR clusters from the first cohort also tended to co-occur in the approximately 120 validation repertoires, with roughly 95% of cluster scores above 0. A few CMV-associated chains proved CMV antigen-specific in vitro.

The donors were part of the approximately 120-subject validation cohort, which stood apart from the roughly 670-subject first cohort. TCRdb keeps only in-frame clones here, not all; method: immunoSEQ multiplex PCR. The data contain about 240,000 clones, about 90% of them seen just once; the ten biggest clones take up roughly 1.2%. V was trimmed by 0 bases and J by 2 bases, leaving 19 bases between them. In germline, CDR1 is LNHNV, CDR2 YYDKDF (reference sequence). The CDR3 spans 18 residues. The receptor's source is a woman aged 25-40 years in good health and CMV-seropositive. Sequenced: PBMCs. The rearrangement links TRBV15 to TRBJ1-2, with D tentatively TRBD1 (5 bases). DNA for the CDR3: TGTGCCACCAGCAGAGATGGAGGGGACGGACGGACCAACTATGGCTACACCTTC. This sequence encodes CATSRDGGDGRTNYGYTF.